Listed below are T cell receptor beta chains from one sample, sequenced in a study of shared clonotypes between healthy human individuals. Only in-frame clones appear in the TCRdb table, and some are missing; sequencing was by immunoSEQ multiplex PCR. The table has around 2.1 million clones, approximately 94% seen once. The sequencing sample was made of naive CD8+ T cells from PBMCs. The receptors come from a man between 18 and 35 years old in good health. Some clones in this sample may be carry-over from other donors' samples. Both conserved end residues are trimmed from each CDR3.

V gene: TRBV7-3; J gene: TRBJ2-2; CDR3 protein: ASSSTSLGELF
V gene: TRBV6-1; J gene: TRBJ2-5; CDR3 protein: ASSEAGLAGRGETQY
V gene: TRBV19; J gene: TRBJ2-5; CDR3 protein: ASSPRTGGYQETQY
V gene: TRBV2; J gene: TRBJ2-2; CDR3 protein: AVPFGLAGGSGELF
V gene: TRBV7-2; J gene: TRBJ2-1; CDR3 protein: ASGGAWRESLDEQF
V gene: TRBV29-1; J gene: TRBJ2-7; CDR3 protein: SATRSDSSYEQY
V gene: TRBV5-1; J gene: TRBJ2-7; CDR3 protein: ASSSGTGGYEQY
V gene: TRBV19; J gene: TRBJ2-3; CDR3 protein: ASSRGTVSTDTQY
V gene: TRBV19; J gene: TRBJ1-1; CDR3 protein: ASRTWGDPAAF
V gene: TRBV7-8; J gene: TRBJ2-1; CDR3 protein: ASTSSGTYNEQF
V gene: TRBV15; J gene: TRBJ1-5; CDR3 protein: ATSPRRNQPQH
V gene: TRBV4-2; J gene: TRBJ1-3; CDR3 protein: ASSQDGGDSGNTIY
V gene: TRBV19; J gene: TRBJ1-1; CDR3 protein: ASSIENPSSRGQKMNTEAF
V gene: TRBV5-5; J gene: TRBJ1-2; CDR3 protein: ASSLTVQGFNYGYT
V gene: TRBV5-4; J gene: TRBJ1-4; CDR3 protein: ASSFGTVNEKLF
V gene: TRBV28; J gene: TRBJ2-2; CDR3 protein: ASSLMDNTGELF
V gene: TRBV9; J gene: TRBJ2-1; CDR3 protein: ASSAPVSYGKQF
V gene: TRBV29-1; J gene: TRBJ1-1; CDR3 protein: SVGGPNTEAF
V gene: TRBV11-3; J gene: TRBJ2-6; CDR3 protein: ASSLAVLGGTGANVLT
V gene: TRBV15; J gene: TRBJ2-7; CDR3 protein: ATSHGGGPSYEQY
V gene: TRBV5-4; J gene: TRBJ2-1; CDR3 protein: ASSPGDRPYNEQF
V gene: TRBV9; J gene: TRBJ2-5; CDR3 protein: ASRFVREGGETQY